This T cell receptor beta chain stems from a study of CD8 T cells in ankylosing spondylitis. Overall study results and limits: One TCR beta motif, made up of several highly homologous variants, appeared characteristic of ankylosing spondylitis blood. In peripheral blood, disease-linked CD8+ clones occurred at relatively low frequencies.

This clonotype came up many times. Antigen: not known. Library preparation for TCR beta used quantitative 5'-RACE with molecular barcodes. TCRdb fed the 5' RACE reads into MiXCR, producing one record per CDR3 protein. The table records some 220,000 distinct CDR3 sequences, about 6.7% of them present only once. Sample: blood, either unsorted or a sorted T cell fraction (not recorded which). The TCR sequence derives from a male donor with ankylosing spondylitis.

This chain's CDR3 is CASSQLKTVDGYTF. The CDR3 nucleotides are TGCGCCAGCAGCCAACTAAAGACAGTAGATGGCTACACCTTC. The rearrangement uses TRBV4-3 and TRBJ1-2, with a possible D match to TRBD1 (5 bases). V was trimmed by 2 bases and J by 6 bases, leaving 13 bases between them. The CDR3 loop spans 14 amino acids. The germline V gene has CDR1 LGHNA and CDR2 YSLEER.